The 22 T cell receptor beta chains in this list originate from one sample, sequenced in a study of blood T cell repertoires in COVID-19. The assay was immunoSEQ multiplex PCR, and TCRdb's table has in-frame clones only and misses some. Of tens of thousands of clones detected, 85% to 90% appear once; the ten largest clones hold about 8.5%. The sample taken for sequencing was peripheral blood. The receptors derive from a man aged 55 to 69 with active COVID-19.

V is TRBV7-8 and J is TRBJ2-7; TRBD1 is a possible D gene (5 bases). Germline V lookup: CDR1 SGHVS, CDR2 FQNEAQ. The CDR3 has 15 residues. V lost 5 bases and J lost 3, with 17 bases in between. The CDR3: CASSRISQGLYEQYF. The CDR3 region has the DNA TGTGCCAGCAGCCGCATATCCCAGGGCCTCTACGAGCAGTACTTC.

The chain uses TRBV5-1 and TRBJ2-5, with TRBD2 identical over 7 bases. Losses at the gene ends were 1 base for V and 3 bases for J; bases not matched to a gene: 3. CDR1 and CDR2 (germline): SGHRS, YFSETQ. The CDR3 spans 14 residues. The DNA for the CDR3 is TGCGCCAGCAGCTTGCTGGGGGGGGAAGAGACCCAGTACTTC. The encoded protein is CASSLLGGEETQYF.

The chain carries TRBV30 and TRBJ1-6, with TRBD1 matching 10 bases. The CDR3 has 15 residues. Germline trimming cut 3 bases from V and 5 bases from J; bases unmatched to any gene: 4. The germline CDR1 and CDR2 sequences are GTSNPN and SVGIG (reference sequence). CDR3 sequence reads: CAWRRQGANNSPLHF. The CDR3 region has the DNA TGTGCCTGGAGACGACAGGGGGCCAATAATTCACCCCTCCACTTT.

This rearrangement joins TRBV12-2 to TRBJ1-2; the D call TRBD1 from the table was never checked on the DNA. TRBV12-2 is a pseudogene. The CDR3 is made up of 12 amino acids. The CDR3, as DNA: TGTGCAAGTCGCTTAGGGCAGGACAACTACACCTTC. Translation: CASRLGQDNYTF.

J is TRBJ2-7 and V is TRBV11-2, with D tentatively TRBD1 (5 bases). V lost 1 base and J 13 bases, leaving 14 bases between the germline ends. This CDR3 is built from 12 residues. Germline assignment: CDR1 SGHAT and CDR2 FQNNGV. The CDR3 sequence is CASSLGGAVLYF. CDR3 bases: TGTGCCAGCAGCTTAGGGGGCGCGGTTCTTTACTTC.

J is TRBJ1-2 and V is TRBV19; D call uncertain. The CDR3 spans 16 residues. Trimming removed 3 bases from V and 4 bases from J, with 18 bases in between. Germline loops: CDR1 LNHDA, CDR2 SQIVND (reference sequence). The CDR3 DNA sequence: TGTGCCAGTAGTATTTCGAGAGGGAGGGCACTCTATGGCTACACCTTC. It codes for CASSISRGRALYGYTF.

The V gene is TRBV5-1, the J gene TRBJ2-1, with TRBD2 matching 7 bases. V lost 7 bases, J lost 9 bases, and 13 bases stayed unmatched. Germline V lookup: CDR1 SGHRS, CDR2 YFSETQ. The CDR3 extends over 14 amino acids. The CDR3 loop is CASALRMAGVEQFF. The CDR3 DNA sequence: TGCGCCAGCGCCCTACGGATGGCGGGAGTTGAGCAGTTCTTC.

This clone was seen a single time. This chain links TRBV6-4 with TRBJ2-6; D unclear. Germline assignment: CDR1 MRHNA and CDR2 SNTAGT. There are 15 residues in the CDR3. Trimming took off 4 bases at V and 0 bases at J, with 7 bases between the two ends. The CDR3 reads CASSARSSGANVLTF. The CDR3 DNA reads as TGTGCCAGCAGTGCAAGGAGCTCTGGGGCCAACGTCCTGACTTTC.

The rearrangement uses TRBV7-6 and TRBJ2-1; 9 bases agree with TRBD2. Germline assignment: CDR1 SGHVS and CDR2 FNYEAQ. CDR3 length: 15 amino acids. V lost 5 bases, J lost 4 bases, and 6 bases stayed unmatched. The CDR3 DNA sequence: TGTGCCAGCAGCACCCCTAGCGGGGTGTACAATGAGCAGTTCTTC. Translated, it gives CASSTPSGVYNEQFF.

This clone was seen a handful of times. As DNA, the CDR3 is TGTGCCAGCTCACCACCTCGTCAGGTAGGCTCCTACGAGCAGTACTTC. This codes for CASSPPRQVGSYEQYF. The V call is TRBV18, the J call TRBJ2-7; no firm D call. The germline V gene encodes CDR1 KGHSH and CDR2 LQKENI. The germline V and J ends were trimmed by 0 bases and 0 bases, with 12 bases remaining between them. The CDR3 runs to 16 residues.

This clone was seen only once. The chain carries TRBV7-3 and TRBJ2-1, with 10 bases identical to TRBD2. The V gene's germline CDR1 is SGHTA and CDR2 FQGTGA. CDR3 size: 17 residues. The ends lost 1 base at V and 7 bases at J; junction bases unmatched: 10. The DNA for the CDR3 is TGTGCCAGCAGCTTAAGCCCTAGCGGGAGCGTTGATAATGAGCAGTTCTTC. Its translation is CASSLSPSGSVDNEQFF. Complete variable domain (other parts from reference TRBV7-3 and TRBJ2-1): GAGVSQTPSNKVTEKGKYVELRCDPISGHTALYWYRQSLGQGPEFLIYFQGTGAADDSGLPNDRFFAVRPEGSVSTLKIQRTERGDSAVYLCASSLSPSGSVDNEQFFGPGTRLTVL.

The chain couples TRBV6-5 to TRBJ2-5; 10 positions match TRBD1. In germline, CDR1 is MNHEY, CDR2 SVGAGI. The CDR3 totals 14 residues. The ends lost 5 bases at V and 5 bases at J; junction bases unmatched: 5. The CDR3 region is CASSPGTGEETQYF. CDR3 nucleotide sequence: TGTGCCAGCAGTCCCGGGACAGGGGAGGAGACCCAGTACTTC.

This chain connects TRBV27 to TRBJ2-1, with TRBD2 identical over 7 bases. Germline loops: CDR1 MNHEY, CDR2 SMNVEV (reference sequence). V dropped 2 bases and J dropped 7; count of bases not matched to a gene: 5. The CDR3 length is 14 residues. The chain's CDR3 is CASSLILAWNEQFF. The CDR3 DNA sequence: TGTGCCAGCAGTTTAATACTAGCGTGGAATGAGCAGTTCTTC.

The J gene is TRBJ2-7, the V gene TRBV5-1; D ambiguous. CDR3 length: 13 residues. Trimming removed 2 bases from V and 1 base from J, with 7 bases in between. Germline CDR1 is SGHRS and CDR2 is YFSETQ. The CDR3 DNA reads TGCGCCAGCAGCTTAGCGCCTTCCTACGAGCAGTACTTC. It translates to CASSLAPSYEQYF. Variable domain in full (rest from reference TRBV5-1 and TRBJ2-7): KAGVTQTPRYLIKTRGQQVTLSCSPISGHRSVSWYQQTPGQGLQFLFEYFSETQRNKGNFPGRFSGRQFSNSRSEMNVSTLELGDSALYLCASSLAPSYEQYFGPGTRLTVT.

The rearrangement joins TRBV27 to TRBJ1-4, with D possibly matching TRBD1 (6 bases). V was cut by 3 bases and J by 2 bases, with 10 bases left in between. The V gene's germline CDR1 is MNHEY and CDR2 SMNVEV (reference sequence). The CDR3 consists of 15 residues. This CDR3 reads CASSFSGATNEKLFF. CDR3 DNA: TGTGCCAGCAGTTTTTCAGGGGCGACTAATGAAAAACTGTTTTTT.

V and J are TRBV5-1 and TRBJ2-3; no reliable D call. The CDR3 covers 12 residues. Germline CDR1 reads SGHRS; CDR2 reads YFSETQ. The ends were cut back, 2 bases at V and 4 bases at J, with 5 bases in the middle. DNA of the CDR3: TGCGCCAGCAGCTTTCCTTCAGATACGCAGTATTTT. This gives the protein CASSFPSDTQYF.

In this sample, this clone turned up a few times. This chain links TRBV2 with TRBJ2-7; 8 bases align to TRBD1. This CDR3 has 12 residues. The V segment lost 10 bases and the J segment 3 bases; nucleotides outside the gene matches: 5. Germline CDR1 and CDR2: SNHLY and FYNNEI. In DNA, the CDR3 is TGTGCCAAACTGGACAGGGACTACGAGCAGTACTTC. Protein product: CAKLDRDYEQYF.

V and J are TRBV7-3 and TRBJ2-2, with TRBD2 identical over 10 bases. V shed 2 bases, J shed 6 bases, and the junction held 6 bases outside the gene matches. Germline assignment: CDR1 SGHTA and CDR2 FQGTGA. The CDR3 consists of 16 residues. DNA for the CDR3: TGTGCCAGCAGCTTATTAAGCGGGAGGGATGCCGGGGAGCTGTTTTTT. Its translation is CASSLLSGRDAGELFF.

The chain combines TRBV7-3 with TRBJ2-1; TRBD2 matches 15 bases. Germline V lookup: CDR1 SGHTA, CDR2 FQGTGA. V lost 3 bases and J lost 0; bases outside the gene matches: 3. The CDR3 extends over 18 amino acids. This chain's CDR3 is CASSFGTSGRLSYNEQFF. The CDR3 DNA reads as TGTGCCAGCAGCTTTGGGACTAGCGGGAGGCTCTCCTACAATGAGCAGTTCTTC.

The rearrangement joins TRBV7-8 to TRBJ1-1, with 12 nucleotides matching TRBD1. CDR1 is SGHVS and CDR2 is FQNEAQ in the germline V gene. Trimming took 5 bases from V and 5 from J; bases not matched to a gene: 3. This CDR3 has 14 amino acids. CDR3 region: CASSRDRGPTEAFF. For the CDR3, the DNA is TGTGCCAGCAGCCGGGACAGGGGGCCGACTGAAGCTTTCTTT.

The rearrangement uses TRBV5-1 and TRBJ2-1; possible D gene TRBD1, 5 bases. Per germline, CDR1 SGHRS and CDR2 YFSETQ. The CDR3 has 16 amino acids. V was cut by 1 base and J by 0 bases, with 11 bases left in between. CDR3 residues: CASSLQPGISYNEQFF. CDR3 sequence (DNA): TGCGCCAGCAGCTTGCAGCCAGGGATCTCCTACAATGAGCAGTTCTTC.

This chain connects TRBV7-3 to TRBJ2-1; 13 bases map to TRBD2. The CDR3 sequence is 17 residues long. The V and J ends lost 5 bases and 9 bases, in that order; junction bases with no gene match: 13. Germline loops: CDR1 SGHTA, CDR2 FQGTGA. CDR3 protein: CASSPRTSGSWEGEQFF. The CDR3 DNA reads TGTGCCAGCAGCCCCAGGACTAGCGGGAGTTGGGAGGGTGAGCAGTTCTTC.